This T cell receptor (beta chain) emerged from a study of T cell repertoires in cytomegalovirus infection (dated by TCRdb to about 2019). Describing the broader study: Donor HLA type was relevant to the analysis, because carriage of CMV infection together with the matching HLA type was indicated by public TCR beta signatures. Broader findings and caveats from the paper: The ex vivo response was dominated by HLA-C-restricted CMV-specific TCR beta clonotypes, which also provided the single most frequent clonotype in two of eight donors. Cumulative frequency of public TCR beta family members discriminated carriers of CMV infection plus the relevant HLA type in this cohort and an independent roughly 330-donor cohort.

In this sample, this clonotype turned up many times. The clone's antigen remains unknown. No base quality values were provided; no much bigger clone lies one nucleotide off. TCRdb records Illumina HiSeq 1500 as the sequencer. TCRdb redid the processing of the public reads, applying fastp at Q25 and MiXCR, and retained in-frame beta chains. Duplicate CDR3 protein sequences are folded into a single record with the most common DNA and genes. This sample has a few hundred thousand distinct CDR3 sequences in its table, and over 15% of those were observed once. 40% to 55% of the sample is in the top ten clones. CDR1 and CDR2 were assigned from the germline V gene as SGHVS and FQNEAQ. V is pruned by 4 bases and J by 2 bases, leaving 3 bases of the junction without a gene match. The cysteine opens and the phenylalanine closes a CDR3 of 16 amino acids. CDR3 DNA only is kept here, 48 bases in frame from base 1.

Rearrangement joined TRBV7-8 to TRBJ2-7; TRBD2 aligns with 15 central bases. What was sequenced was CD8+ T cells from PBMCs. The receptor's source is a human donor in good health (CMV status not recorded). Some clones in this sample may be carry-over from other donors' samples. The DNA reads TGTGCCAGCAGCTCGGGACTAGCGGGGGGAACCTACGAGCAGTACTTC. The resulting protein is CASSSGLAGGTYEQYF. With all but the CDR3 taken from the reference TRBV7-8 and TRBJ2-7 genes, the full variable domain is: GAGVSQSPRYKVAKRGQDVALRCDPISGHVSLFWYQQALGQGPEFLTYFQNEAQLDKSGLPSDRFFAERPEGSVSTLKIQRTQQEDSAVYLCASSSGLAGGTYEQYFGPGTRLTVT.